Below, 23 T cell receptor beta chains from the same sample are listed, as sequenced in a study of blood T cell repertoires in COVID-19. Data came from immunoSEQ multiplex PCR; TCRdb stores just in-frame clones and leaves some out. The repertoire holds approximately 75,000 clones, with around 80% as singletons. Sequencing input: peripheral blood. The receptor set was obtained from a woman in her fifties or sixties with acute or convalescent COVID-19.

V and J are TRBV27 and TRBJ2-1; 8 positions match TRBD1. The ends lost 10 bases at V and 3 bases at J; junction bases unmatched: 8. Germline V gene lookup returns CDR1 MNHEY and CDR2 SMNVEV (reference sequence). The length of the CDR3 is 14 residues. CDR3 region: CATGPTGVYNEQFF. DNA for the CDR3: TGTGCCACTGGCCCGACAGGGGTCTACAATGAGCAGTTCTTC.

This rearrangement joins TRBV4-3 to TRBJ2-7; TRBD1 aligns across 8 bases. The CDR3 has 14 residues. Germline loops: CDR1 LGHNA, CDR2 YSLEER. The ends lost 3 bases at V and 1 base at J; junction bases unmatched: 2. The CDR3 DNA reads as TGCGCCAGCAGCCATCGGACAGGGTCCTACGAGCAGTACTTC. It codes for CASSHRTGSYEQYF.

This chain joins TRBV2 and TRBJ1-6; D possibly corresponds to TRBD1 (6 bases). Germline V gene lookup returns CDR1 SNHLY and CDR2 FYNNEI. Trimming left V 4 bases short and J 6 bases short, with 7 bases between. CDR3 length: 13 amino acids. The CDR3 nucleotides are TGTGCCAGCAGTGCGGACAGTAATTCACCCCTCCACTTT. Amino acid sequence: CASSADSNSPLHF.

This sequence joins TRBV19 and TRBJ1-2, with a possible D match to TRBD1 (6 bases). Trimming removed 3 bases at V and 11 bases at J, with 28 bases between. The CDR3 is made up of 17 amino acids. The V gene's germline CDR1 is LNHDA and CDR2 SQIVND (reference sequence). CDR3 sequence (DNA): TGTGCCAGTAGTATCCTGGCAGGGGATTTACCTATGGGTAAATACACCTTC. Translation: CASSILAGDLPMGKYTF.

The V call is TRBV3-1 (or the pseudogene TRBV3-2), the J call TRBJ2-5, with TRBD2 matching over 7 bases. CDR3 size: 13 residues. The germline V gene has CDR1 LGHDT and CDR2 YNNKEL (reference sequence). Trimming removed 7 bases from V and 5 bases from J; junction bases left unmatched: 7. The CDR3 DNA reads TGTGCCAGCAACCGGGGGGTAGGCGAGACCCAGTACTTC. Translated, it gives CASNRGVGETQYF.

The V and J genes are TRBV6-5 and TRBJ2-7; 9 bases map to TRBD1. V was pared by 8 bases and J by 1 base, with 9 bases of the junction left unmatched. Looked up from germline, CDR1 is MNHEY and CDR2 is SVGAGI. The CDR3 runs to 15 residues. CDR3 residues: CASGLPGQGSYEQYF. Here the CDR3 DNA reads TGTGCCAGCGGATTACCGGGACAGGGATCCTACGAGCAGTACTTC.

The rearrangement links TRBV11-2 to TRBJ1-1, with 7 positions matching TRBD1. The CDR3 length is 16 residues. Germline V CDR1 and CDR2: SGHAT, FQNNGV. With V trimmed by 3 bases and J by 0 bases, 7 bases remained unmatched. The DNA for the CDR3 is TGTGCCAGCAGCTTTAGGGGCGGACAGGTGAACACTGAAGCTTTCTTT. Translation gives CASSFRGGQVNTEAFF.

The chain recombines TRBV5-6 with TRBJ2-2; 15 nucleotides match TRBD2. Germline V CDR1 and CDR2: SGHDT, YYEEEE. The J segment lost 4 bases and the V segment lost 4 bases, leaving 8 bases of the junction unmatched. The CDR3 is made up of 18 amino acids. CDR3 sequence reads: CASSTGLAGGPSTGELFF. DNA for the CDR3: TGTGCCAGCAGCACCGGACTAGCGGGGGGGCCGAGCACCGGGGAGCTGTTTTTT.

This chain connects TRBV29-1 to TRBJ1-1; 9 positions match TRBD1. From germline, CDR1 is SQVTM and CDR2 ANQGSEA. The V gene end was trimmed by 6 bases and the J gene end by 5 bases; junction bases not matched to a gene: 4. This CDR3 region has 12 residues. The CDR3 sequence is CSVRGTGTEAFF. CDR3 in DNA: TGCAGCGTGCGAGGGACAGGGACTGAAGCTTTCTTT.

The chain uses TRBV10-3 and TRBJ2-5, with 7 nucleotides matching TRBD2. Per the germline V gene, CDR1 is ENHRY and CDR2 is SYGVKD. The CDR3 runs to 12 residues. With V trimmed by 8 bases and J by 2 bases, 2 bases remained unmatched. In DNA, the CDR3 is TGTGCCATCCGGGGGGAACAAGAGACCCAGTACTTC. This translates into CAIRGEQETQYF.

The CDR3 sequence: CASPFGYTF. The CDR3 nucleotides are TGTGCCAGTCCTTTTGGCTACACCTTC. The chain uses TRBV27 and TRBJ1-2; no clear D gene. The CDR3 covers 9 residues. Trimming cost V 9 bases and J 7 bases, with 6 bases left between them. Germline V CDR1 and CDR2: MNHEY, SMNVEV (reference sequence).

V usage is TRBV6-4 and J usage is TRBJ2-2, with TRBD2 matching 13 bases. V gave up 5 bases and J gave up 1 base; unmatched junction bases: 1. Germline V gene lookup returns CDR1 MRHNA and CDR2 SNTAGT. The CDR3 sequence is 16 residues long. CDR3 residues: CASSRLAGGNTGELFF. For the CDR3, the DNA is TGTGCCAGCAGTCGACTAGCGGGAGGGAACACCGGGGAGCTGTTTTTT.

The chain is built from TRBV5-6 and TRBJ2-7; tentatively, D is TRBD1 (6 bases). The CDR3 has 15 residues. V lost 4 bases to trimming and J lost 7 bases, with 21 bases between them. Germline V gene lookup returns CDR1 SGHDT and CDR2 YYEEEE. CDR3 sequence reads: CASSPRTVLRYEQYF. The CDR3 nucleotides are TGTGCCAGCAGCCCACGGACAGTATTACGATATGAGCAGTACTTC.

The CDR3 DNA follows: TGCGCCAGCAGCTTGGACGGCGGGGGAGGGAATCAGCCCCAGCATTTT. Translation gives CASSLDGGGGNQPQHF. This chain uses TRBV5-1 with TRBJ1-5; possible D gene TRBD1, 5 bases. This CDR3 region has 16 residues. Trimming cost V 0 bases and J 4 bases, with 14 bases left between them. The germline CDR1 and CDR2 sequences are SGHRS and YFSETQ.

The rearrangement joins TRBV6-5 to TRBJ2-2; 8 bases are a match to TRBD1. V trimming: 7 bases; J trimming: 6 bases; junction bases outside the gene matches: 7. The CDR3 extends over 14 amino acids. Germline V lookup: CDR1 MNHEY, CDR2 SVGAGI. The DNA for the CDR3 is TGTGCCAGCATCGACAGGGGTGGACCCGGGGAGCTGTTTTTT. Translation gives CASIDRGGPGELFF.

This clone was recorded only once. V usage is TRBV2 and J usage is TRBJ1-5; 7 nucleotides line up with TRBD1. Germline V gene lookup returns CDR1 SNHLY and CDR2 FYNNEI. With V trimmed by 7 bases and J by 0 bases, 18 bases remained unmatched. This CDR3 has 19 amino acids. The CDR3 nucleotides are TGTGCCAGCACTCTACGCCCTCCGGGACAGCGCTATAGCAATCAGCCCCAGCATTTT. It specifies CASTLRPPGQRYSNQPQHF.

This chain connects TRBV12-3 or TRBV12-4 to TRBJ2-1, with 7 bases lining up with TRBD1. The CDR3 sequence is 12 residues long. V was pared by 5 bases and J by 8 bases, with 3 bases of the junction left unmatched. The DNA for the CDR3 is TGTGCCAGCAGTCTTACAGGGGATGAGCAGTTCTTC. Translating gives CASSLTGDEQFF.

V gene TRBV5-4 combines with J gene TRBJ2-7; 7 nucleotides line up with TRBD2. This CDR3 region has 13 residues. V lost 5 bases to trimming and J lost 7 bases; unmatched junction nucleotides: 9. CDR1 SGHNT and CDR2 YYREEE come from the germline V gene (reference sequence). CDR3 nucleotides: TGTGCCAGCAGACTGGACCTCGGGGGGGAGCAGTACTTC. It codes for CASRLDLGGEQYF.

The chain combines TRBV29-1 with TRBJ1-2; 8 bases are a match to TRBD1. V trimming: 2 bases; J trimming: 7 bases; junction bases outside the gene matches: 6. Germline lookup yields CDR1 SQVTM and CDR2 ANQGSEA. This CDR3 has 13 residues. The CDR3 DNA reads TGCAGCGTTGAACTGCAGGGGGCGAGTGGCTACACCTTC. Encoded protein: CSVELQGASGYTF.

This clone was counted a few times. The rearrangement links TRBV24-1 to TRBJ2-1; 8 bases align to TRBD2. The CDR3 consists of 17 residues. Germline values: CDR1 KGHDR, CDR2 SFDVKD. Unmatched junction bases numbered 6, after V lost 3 bases and J lost 0 bases. In DNA form, the CDR3 reads TGTGCCACCAGTGATCGGAAGGGGACTAGCTCCTACAATGAGCAGTTCTTC. Its protein is CATSDRKGTSSYNEQFF.

The chain is built from TRBV11-1 and TRBJ1-3; D is unresolved. The CDR3 loop spans 14 amino acids. V lost 6 bases and J lost 2, with 11 bases in between. Looked up from germline, CDR1 is SGHAT and CDR2 is FQDESV (reference sequence). The CDR3 sequence: CASSPTGTGNTIYF. CDR3 bases: TGTGCCAGCAGTCCGACCGGGACTGGAAACACCATATATTTT. The variable domain in full, with the rest retrieved from reference TRBV11-1 and TRBJ1-3, is EAEVAQSPRYKITEKSQAVAFWCDPISGHATLYWYRQILGQGPELLVQFQDESVVDDSQLPKDRFSAERLKGVDSTLKIQPAELGDSAMYLCASSPTGTGNTIYFGEGSWLTVV.

The rearrangement joins TRBV7-2 to TRBJ2-7; 7 bases fit TRBD1. Trimming took 2 bases from V and 3 from J; bases not matched to a gene: 4. The CDR3 extends over 14 amino acids. CDR1 and CDR2 from the germline V gene are SGHTA and FQGNSA. The DNA for the CDR3 is TGTGCCAGCAGCTTATCCAGGGGGAACTACGAGCAGTACTTC. As protein: CASSLSRGNYEQYF.

V gene TRBV6-5 combines with J gene TRBJ2-2; 7 bases are a match to TRBD2. From germline, CDR1 is MNHEY and CDR2 SVGAGI. The CDR3 runs 14 residues. The V and J ends lost 6 bases and 4 bases, in that order; junction bases with no gene match: 5. CDR3 bases: TGTGCCAGCAGACCCTGGACTAGCACCGGGGAGCTGTTTTTT. As protein: CASRPWTSTGELFF.